The following is a TCR beta chain sequence with its context. Its antigen is not known. The CDR3 covers 13 residues. The germline gives CDR1 LGHNT, CDR2 FRNRAP. The ends were cut back, 1 base at V and 9 bases at J, with 10 bases in the middle. The data were taken from a study of cytomegalovirus exposure and HLA in healthy donors. Study-wide results and limits: Diagnosis of cytomegalovirus status made by the classifier reportedly showed high specificity and sensitivity. No immune exposure information besides CMV serostatus was available.

The PCR employed 60 Vbeta primers together with 13 Jbeta primers. TCRdb keeps only in-frame clones here, not all; method: immunoSEQ multiplex PCR. The sample yields roughly 100,000 clones, around 75% seen once. Specimen: PBMCs. The clonotype was recovered from a middle-aged man in good health and CMV-seronegative. The rearrangement uses TRBV12-5 and TRBJ1-5; unclear D gene. Here the CDR3 reads CASGLALGSPQHF. The CDR3 DNA reads as TGTGCTAGTGGTTTGGCCCTCGGGTCGCCCCAGCATTTT.